This T cell receptor (beta chain) emerged from a study of blood T cells in healthy people across ages. Study outcomes and limitations: Greater diversity and more naive CD4+ cells were seen in long-lived donors than in aged donors.

Only a few counts were recorded for this clonotype. Its specificity is not known. Trimming cost V 4 bases and J 7 bases, with 17 bases left between them. This CDR3 region has 14 residues. Germline assignment: CDR1 GTSNPN and CDR2 SVGIG (reference sequence). For the second PCR, which ran for roughly 6 to 12 cycles, a sample-barcoded 5' primer and a J-beta primer mix were used. TCRdb re-analysed the 5' RACE reads in MiXCR, keeping a single row per CDR3 protein. The sample records under 950,000 distinct CDR3 sequences, roughly 20% being singletons. The source is a man between 65 and 85 years old in good health. The chain is built from TRBV30 and TRBJ2-1; the D gene is possibly TRBD2 (6 bases). Specimen: blood. The DNA of the CDR3 is TGTGCCTGGAATAAACGGGAGAGTAAGAATGAGCAGTTCTTC. Encoded protein: CAWNKRESKNEQFF.